This paragraph covers one TCR beta chain sequence. Its target is not known. This sample was taken from a study of cytomegalovirus exposure and HLA in healthy donors. Study observations and caveats: One variant, a missense change in DCLRE1C, was linked in a later analysis to TCR beta V- and J-gene trimming. Overall, approximately 150 TCR beta chains were annotated as cytomegalovirus-associated. Later, an analysis found that common viral pathogens appeared to be linked with several of the most significant clusters.

V shed 4 bases, J shed 2 bases, and the junction held 8 bases outside the gene matches. Germline assignment: CDR1 SGHRS and CDR2 YFSETQ. This CDR3 spans 16 amino acids. PCR was performed using 60 Vbeta and 13 Jbeta primers. Libraries were prepared by immunoSEQ multiplex PCR; TCRdb keeps only in-frame clonotypes and omits some of them. Among about 200,000 clones listed, around 85% were seen once. V usage is TRBV5-1 and J usage is TRBJ2-3; 9 nucleotides line up with TRBD2. The source of this sequence is a man aged 50 to 60 in good health and CMV-seronegative. Material for sequencing was PBMCs. CDR3 loop: CASSADSGGDTDTQYF. The DNA of the CDR3 is TGCGCCAGCAGCGCAGATAGCGGGGGCGACACAGATACGCAGTATTTT.